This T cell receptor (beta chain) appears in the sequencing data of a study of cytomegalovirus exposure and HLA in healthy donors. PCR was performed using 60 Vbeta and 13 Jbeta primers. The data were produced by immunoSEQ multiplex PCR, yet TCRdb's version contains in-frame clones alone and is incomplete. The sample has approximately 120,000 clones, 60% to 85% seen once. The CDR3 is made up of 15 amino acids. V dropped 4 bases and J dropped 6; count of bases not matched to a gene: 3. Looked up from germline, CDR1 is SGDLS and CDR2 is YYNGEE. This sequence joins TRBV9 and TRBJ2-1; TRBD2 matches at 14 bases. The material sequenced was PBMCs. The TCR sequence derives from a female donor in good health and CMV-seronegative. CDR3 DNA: TGTGCCAGCAGCCCAGGGACTAGCGGGGGCAATGAGCAGTTCTTC. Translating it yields CASSPGTSGGNEQFF. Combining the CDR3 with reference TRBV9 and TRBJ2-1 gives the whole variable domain DSGVTQTPKHLITATGQRVTLRCSPRSGDLSVYWYQQSLDQGLQFLIQYYNGEERAKGNILERFSAQQFPDLHSELNLSSLELGDSALYFCASSPGTSGGNEQFFGPGTRLTVL.